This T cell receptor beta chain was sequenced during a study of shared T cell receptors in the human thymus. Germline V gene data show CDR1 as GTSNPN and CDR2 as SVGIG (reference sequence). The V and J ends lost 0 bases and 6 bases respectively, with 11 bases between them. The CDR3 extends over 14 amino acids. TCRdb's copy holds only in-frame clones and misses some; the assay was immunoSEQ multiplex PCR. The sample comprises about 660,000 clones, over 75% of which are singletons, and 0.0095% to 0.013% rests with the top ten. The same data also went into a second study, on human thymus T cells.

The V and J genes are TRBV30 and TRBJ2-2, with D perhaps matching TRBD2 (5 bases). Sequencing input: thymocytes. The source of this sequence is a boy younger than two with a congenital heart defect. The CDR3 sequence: CAWSVFPRAGELFF. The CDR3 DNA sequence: TGTGCCTGGAGTGTATTTCCGAGGGCCGGGGAGCTGTTTTTT.